This note documents a single T cell receptor (beta chain) sequence. Its matching antigen is unknown. The germline gives CDR1 SEHNR, CDR2 FQNEAQ (reference sequence). Deletions cut 3 bases from V and 11 bases from J, with 11 bases between. The CDR3 length is 13 residues. These data originate in a study of shared clonotypes between healthy human individuals. Whole-study findings and limits: Compared with memory subsets, naive subsets generally had larger estimated richness.

The data were produced by immunoSEQ multiplex PCR, yet TCRdb's version contains in-frame clones alone and is incomplete. Of a few million clones listed, roughly 93% were seen once; the top ten hold roughly 0.36%. The sequenced material came from naive CD4+ T cells from PBMCs. Subset meaning: CD45RA+ positively selected. The sequence came from a man younger than 35 in good health. Some clones in this sample may be carry-over from other donors' samples. The chain uses TRBV7-9 and TRBJ2-6; D remains unclear. CDR3 in amino acids: CASSFEYSHVLTF. DNA for the CDR3: TGTGCCAGCAGCTTTGAGTACAGTCACGTCCTGACTTTC.